This TCR beta chain was documented in a study of CD8 T cell repertoires and HIV-1 epitope variants. Turning to the study itself: Each of Twenty-five Gag and Nef epitope peptides stimulated a separate culture. Epitopes were three Gag families plus Nef HW9 and YT9. A roughly 10-day culture received IL-2, IL-7 and IL-15 on days 3 and 7.

For this clone: What it binds is not known.

The protocol was immunoSEQ multiplex PCR, while the TCRdb copy is restricted to in-frame clones and leaves out a portion. The data hold 6,000 or so clones, with 66% observed a single time. The receptor was isolated from a male donor with HIV. Material for sequencing was cultured CD8+ T cells derived from PBMCs.

This CDR3 is CASSSRSTDRSSDGELFF. The DNA of the CDR3 is TGCGCCAGCAGCTCCCGCTCGACGGACAGGTCCTCGGACGGGGAGCTGTTTTTT. This chain uses TRBV5-1 with TRBJ2-2; the match to TRBD1 covers 7 bases. V gave up 3 bases and J gave up 7 bases; unmatched junction bases: 18. Germline assignment: CDR1 SGHRS and CDR2 YFSETQ. The CDR3 has 18 amino acids.